One sample yielded the 23 T cell receptor beta chains listed below, sequenced in a study of CD8 T cells in ankylosing spondylitis. Study-level points and caveats: Ankylosing spondylitis blood appeared to carry a characteristic TCR beta motif of roughly eight highly homologous variants.

Which antigens these TCRs recognize remains unknown. TCRdb recomputed calls from the 5' RACE reads with MiXCR, one row per CDR3 protein. The sample lists about 450,000 distinct CDR3 sequences; 25% to 30% were seen once. Specimen: blood, either unsorted or a sorted T cell fraction (not recorded which). The receptors shown here come from a male donor with ankylosing spondylitis.

This rearrangement joins TRBV3-1 to TRBJ1-4; no reliable D call. Germline CDR1 and CDR2: LGHDT and YNNKEL (reference sequence). V was trimmed by 0 bases and J by 8 bases, leaving 16 bases between them. The CDR3 is 16 residues long. The CDR3 is CASSQDWAGRNEKLFF. CDR3 sequence (DNA): TGTGCCAGCAGCCAAGACTGGGCCGGTAGAAACGAAAAACTGTTTTTT.

The rearrangement links TRBV11-3 to TRBJ2-1; a weak D match, TRBD2 (7 bases). This CDR3 has 22 residues. The germline V gene encodes CDR1 SGHNT and CDR2 YENEEA. The germline V and J ends were trimmed by 1 base and 0 bases, with 28 bases remaining between them. The CDR3 sequence: CASSLGSFRGRVLVSSYNEQFF. CDR3 nucleotides: TGTGCCAGCAGCTTAGGGTCCTTTAGGGGGAGGGTCTTGGTGAGCTCCTACAATGAGCAGTTCTTC.

The V and J genes are TRBV25-1 and TRBJ2-1; TRBD2 agrees at 7 bases. The CDR3 is 14 residues long. Germline CDR1 is MGHDK and CDR2 is SYGVNS. The trim removed 5 bases at V and 5 bases at J, leaving 6 bases unmatched. The CDR3 bases are TGTGCCAGCAGTATCGAGCGGGGCGACAATGAGCAGTTCTTC. Translation gives CASSIERGDNEQFF.

The rearrangement links TRBV19 to TRBJ1-5; D remains unclear. CDR3 length: 14 residues. V was cut by 8 bases and J by 2 bases, with 13 bases left in between. CDR1 is LNHDA and CDR2 is SQIVND in the germline V gene (reference sequence). CDR3 sequence: CASSDGKRNQPQHF. CDR3 coding DNA: TGTGCCAGTTCTGACGGGAAACGCAATCAGCCCCAGCATTTT.

The chain links TRBV20-1 to TRBJ2-7; D is undetermined. Trimming left V 1 base short and J 4 bases short, with 11 bases between. The germline gives CDR1 DFQATT, CDR2 SNEGSKA (reference sequence). The CDR3 extends over 13 amino acids. In nucleotides, the CDR3 is TGCAGTGCTAGAGGGGCCGTCGGTTACGAGCAGTACTTC. Amino acids: CSARGAVGYEQYF.

V gene TRBV9 combines with J gene TRBJ2-3; D is ambiguous. V lost 3 bases, J lost 5 bases, and 7 bases lay in between. CDR1 SGDLS and CDR2 YYNGEE come from the germline V gene. CDR3 length equals 12 residues. Here the CDR3 reads CASSDLKDTQYF. The DNA for the CDR3 is TGTGCCAGCAGCGATCTAAAAGATACGCAGTATTTT.

This clonotype occurred a few times. The chain employs TRBV7-2 and TRBJ2-1; D is ambiguous. This CDR3 spans 14 amino acids. Trimming took off 6 bases at V and 2 bases at J, with 11 bases between the two ends. Germline assignment: CDR1 SGHTA and CDR2 FQGNSA. The CDR3 sequence: CASSSLRAYNEQFF. For the CDR3, the DNA is TGTGCCAGCAGTTCCCTACGGGCCTACAATGAGCAGTTCTTC.

This clonotype has a single count. The J gene is TRBJ1-1, the V gene TRBV27, with TRBD1 as a possible D gene (5 bases). Trimming left V 6 bases short and J 6 bases short, with 17 bases between. The CDR3 has 14 amino acids. CDR1 is MNHEY and CDR2 is SMNVEV in the germline V gene (reference sequence). For the CDR3, the DNA is TGTGCCAGCAGCCAAGTCAGGGATGGCGCTGAAGCTTTCTTT. Its translation: CASSQVRDGAEAFF.

This clonotype was recorded a few times. The chain recombines TRBV4-1 with TRBJ2-5; either TRBD1 or TRBD2 may supply D (5 bases each). V shed 4 bases and J shed 4 bases, with 13 bases lying between them. CDR3 length equals 14 residues. Looked up from germline, CDR1 is MGHRA and CDR2 is YSYEKL. The CDR3 DNA follows: TGCGCCAGCAGCCGGACTCTTAGGGGAGAGACCCAGTACTTC. This translates into CASSRTLRGETQYF.

The chain recombines TRBV20-1 with TRBJ2-3, with D possibly being TRBD2 (5 bases). V was pared by 6 bases and J by 1 base, with 11 bases between. The CDR3 length is 13 residues. Per the germline V gene, CDR1 is DFQATT and CDR2 is SNEGSKA (reference sequence). This CDR3 reads CSAQLGGTDTQYF. The CDR3 DNA reads TGCAGTGCCCAACTAGGTGGCACAGATACGCAGTATTTT.

V gene TRBV5-1 combines with J gene TRBJ2-3, with D uncertain. Germline loops: CDR1 SGHRS, CDR2 YFSETQ. The ends were cut back, 4 bases at V and 2 bases at J, with 11 bases in the middle. The CDR3 has 14 amino acids. CDR3: CASSAASTTDTQYF. For the CDR3, the DNA is TGCGCCAGCAGCGCGGCCTCCACCACAGATACGCAGTATTTT.

This clonotype was detected once. The chain combines TRBV5-5 with TRBJ1-5, with D possibly matching TRBD1 (6 bases). Per the germline V gene, CDR1 is SGHKS and CDR2 is YYEKEE (reference sequence). The CDR3 runs to 16 residues. V gave up 1 base and J gave up 2 bases, with 13 bases separating them. The CDR3 is CASSLFRGQGNQPQHF. In nucleotides, the CDR3 is TGTGCCAGCAGCTTGTTCCGGGGGCAGGGCAATCAGCCCCAGCATTTT.

This clonotype appeared many times. This rearrangement joins TRBV29-1 to TRBJ1-3; the D gene is possibly TRBD1 (5 bases). The CDR3 has 15 amino acids. The germline V gene encodes CDR1 SQVTM and CDR2 ANQGSEA. V was clipped by 1 base and J by 2 bases, with 12 bases between them. The CDR3 spells CSVEAGRGAGNTIYF. The CDR3 DNA reads TGCAGCGTTGAAGCCGGGCGGGGGGCTGGAAACACCATATATTTT.

This clonotype was detected many times. The J gene is TRBJ2-7, the V gene TRBV18, with D perhaps matching TRBD1 or TRBD2 (5 bases each). Trimming left V 3 bases short and J 2 bases short, with 11 bases between. The CDR3 length is 14 residues. Germline V CDR1 and CDR2: KGHSH, LQKENI. CDR3 DNA: TGTGCCAGCTCACCTGGGACGGTAACCTACGAGCAGTACTTC. This translates into CASSPGTVTYEQYF.

The V gene is TRBV6-5, the J gene TRBJ1-2; TRBD1 matches at 7 bases. The CDR3 is 17 residues long. Germline CDR1 is MNHEY and CDR2 is SVGAGI. Trimming removed 4 bases from V and 0 bases from J; junction bases left unmatched: 11. The CDR3 DNA is TGTGCCAGCAGTTCAGACCCTGGACAGGCGGCTAACTATGGCTACACCTTC. The encoded protein is CASSSDPGQAANYGYTF.

This clonotype was observed a handful of times. The chain links TRBV5-1 to TRBJ2-2; D unresolved. This CDR3 is 15 amino acids long. In germline, CDR1 is SGHRS, CDR2 YFSETQ. The V gene lost 0 bases and the J gene lost 5 bases, with 11 bases spanning the gap. CDR3 loop: CASSLASSRTGELFF. In DNA, the CDR3 is TGCGCCAGCAGCTTGGCCAGCAGCCGAACCGGGGAGCTGTTTTTT.

The sample holds many counts of this clonotype. The chain uses TRBV5-6 and TRBJ1-5; D possibly corresponds to TRBD1 (6 bases). V was cut by 2 bases and J by 4 bases, with 13 bases left in between. The CDR3 has 15 residues. Per germline, CDR1 SGHDT and CDR2 YYEEEE. The CDR3 spells CASSFGGGSNQPQHF. CDR3 bases: TGTGCCAGCAGCTTCGGAGGGGGAAGTAATCAGCCCCAGCATTTT.

This chain joins TRBV12-3 or TRBV12-4 and TRBJ2-3; the D is unclear. This CDR3 spans 15 amino acids. V was trimmed by 1 base and J by 0 bases, leaving 8 bases between them. CDR3 loop: CASSLDITSTDTQYF. The CDR3 DNA follows: TGTGCCAGCAGTTTAGACATTACTAGCACAGATACGCAGTATTTT.

The CDR3 spells CAWSLGEGDEKLFF. CDR3 nucleotides: TGTGCCTGGAGTCTAGGGGAGGGGGATGAAAAACTGTTTTTT. V and J are TRBV30 and TRBJ1-4, with a weak D call TRBD1 (6 bases). The CDR3 has 14 residues. The germline V and J ends were trimmed by 2 bases and 6 bases, with 13 bases remaining between them. Germline lookup yields CDR1 GTSNPN and CDR2 SVGIG (reference sequence). The variable domain in full, with the rest retrieved from reference TRBV30 and TRBJ1-4, is SQTIHQWPATLVQPVGSPLSLECTVEGTSNPNLYWYRQAAGRGLQLLFYSVGIGQISSEVPQNLSASRPQDRQFILSSKKLLLSDSGFYLCAWSLGEGDEKLFFGSGTQLSVL.

V gene TRBV5-1 combines with J gene TRBJ2-5, with 8 bases fitting TRBD1. The CDR3 runs 16 residues. Trimming took 0 bases from V and 2 from J; bases not matched to a gene: 6. Germline CDR1 is SGHRS and CDR2 is YFSETQ. The CDR3 DNA follows: TGCGCCAGCAGCTTGGCCCCCGGACAGGGACAAGAGACCCAGTACTTC. This translates into CASSLAPGQGQETQYF.

Only a few counts were recorded for this clonotype. The V gene is TRBV6-1, the J gene TRBJ2-3; 11 bases line up with TRBD2. The CDR3 is made up of 15 amino acids. V shed 4 bases and J 8 bases; nucleotides not matched to a gene: 8. Germline-derived CDR1 and CDR2 are MNHNS and SASEGT. CDR3 protein: CASSGTSGRTGTQYF. CDR3 nucleotides: TGTGCCAGCAGTGGGACTAGCGGGCGGACGGGTACGCAGTATTTT.

V is TRBV7-2 and J is TRBJ2-1; D might be TRBD1 (5 bases). Per the germline V gene, CDR1 is SGHTA and CDR2 is FQGNSA. The CDR3 totals 13 residues. Trimming removed 1 base from V and 8 bases from J, with 9 bases in between. CDR3 sequence reads: CASSLEGAHEQFF. CDR3 coding DNA: TGTGCCAGCAGCTTAGAAGGGGCGCATGAGCAGTTCTTC.

The chain uses TRBV15 and TRBJ2-2; D ambiguous. CDR1 is LNHNV, CDR2 YYDKDF, per germline (reference sequence). The V and J ends lost 3 bases and 4 bases respectively, with 12 bases between them. The CDR3 runs to 15 residues. The CDR3 loop is CATSSRTFSTGELFF. The DNA for the CDR3 is TGTGCCACCAGCAGTCGGACGTTTTCCACCGGGGAGCTGTTTTTT. Full variable domain (missing parts from reference TRBV15 and TRBJ2-2): DAMVIQNPRYQVTQFGKPVTLSCSQTLNHNVMYWYQQKSSQAPKLLFHYYDKDFNNEADTPDNFQSRRPNTSFCFLDIRSPGLGDTAMYLCATSSRTFSTGELFFGEGSRLTVL.